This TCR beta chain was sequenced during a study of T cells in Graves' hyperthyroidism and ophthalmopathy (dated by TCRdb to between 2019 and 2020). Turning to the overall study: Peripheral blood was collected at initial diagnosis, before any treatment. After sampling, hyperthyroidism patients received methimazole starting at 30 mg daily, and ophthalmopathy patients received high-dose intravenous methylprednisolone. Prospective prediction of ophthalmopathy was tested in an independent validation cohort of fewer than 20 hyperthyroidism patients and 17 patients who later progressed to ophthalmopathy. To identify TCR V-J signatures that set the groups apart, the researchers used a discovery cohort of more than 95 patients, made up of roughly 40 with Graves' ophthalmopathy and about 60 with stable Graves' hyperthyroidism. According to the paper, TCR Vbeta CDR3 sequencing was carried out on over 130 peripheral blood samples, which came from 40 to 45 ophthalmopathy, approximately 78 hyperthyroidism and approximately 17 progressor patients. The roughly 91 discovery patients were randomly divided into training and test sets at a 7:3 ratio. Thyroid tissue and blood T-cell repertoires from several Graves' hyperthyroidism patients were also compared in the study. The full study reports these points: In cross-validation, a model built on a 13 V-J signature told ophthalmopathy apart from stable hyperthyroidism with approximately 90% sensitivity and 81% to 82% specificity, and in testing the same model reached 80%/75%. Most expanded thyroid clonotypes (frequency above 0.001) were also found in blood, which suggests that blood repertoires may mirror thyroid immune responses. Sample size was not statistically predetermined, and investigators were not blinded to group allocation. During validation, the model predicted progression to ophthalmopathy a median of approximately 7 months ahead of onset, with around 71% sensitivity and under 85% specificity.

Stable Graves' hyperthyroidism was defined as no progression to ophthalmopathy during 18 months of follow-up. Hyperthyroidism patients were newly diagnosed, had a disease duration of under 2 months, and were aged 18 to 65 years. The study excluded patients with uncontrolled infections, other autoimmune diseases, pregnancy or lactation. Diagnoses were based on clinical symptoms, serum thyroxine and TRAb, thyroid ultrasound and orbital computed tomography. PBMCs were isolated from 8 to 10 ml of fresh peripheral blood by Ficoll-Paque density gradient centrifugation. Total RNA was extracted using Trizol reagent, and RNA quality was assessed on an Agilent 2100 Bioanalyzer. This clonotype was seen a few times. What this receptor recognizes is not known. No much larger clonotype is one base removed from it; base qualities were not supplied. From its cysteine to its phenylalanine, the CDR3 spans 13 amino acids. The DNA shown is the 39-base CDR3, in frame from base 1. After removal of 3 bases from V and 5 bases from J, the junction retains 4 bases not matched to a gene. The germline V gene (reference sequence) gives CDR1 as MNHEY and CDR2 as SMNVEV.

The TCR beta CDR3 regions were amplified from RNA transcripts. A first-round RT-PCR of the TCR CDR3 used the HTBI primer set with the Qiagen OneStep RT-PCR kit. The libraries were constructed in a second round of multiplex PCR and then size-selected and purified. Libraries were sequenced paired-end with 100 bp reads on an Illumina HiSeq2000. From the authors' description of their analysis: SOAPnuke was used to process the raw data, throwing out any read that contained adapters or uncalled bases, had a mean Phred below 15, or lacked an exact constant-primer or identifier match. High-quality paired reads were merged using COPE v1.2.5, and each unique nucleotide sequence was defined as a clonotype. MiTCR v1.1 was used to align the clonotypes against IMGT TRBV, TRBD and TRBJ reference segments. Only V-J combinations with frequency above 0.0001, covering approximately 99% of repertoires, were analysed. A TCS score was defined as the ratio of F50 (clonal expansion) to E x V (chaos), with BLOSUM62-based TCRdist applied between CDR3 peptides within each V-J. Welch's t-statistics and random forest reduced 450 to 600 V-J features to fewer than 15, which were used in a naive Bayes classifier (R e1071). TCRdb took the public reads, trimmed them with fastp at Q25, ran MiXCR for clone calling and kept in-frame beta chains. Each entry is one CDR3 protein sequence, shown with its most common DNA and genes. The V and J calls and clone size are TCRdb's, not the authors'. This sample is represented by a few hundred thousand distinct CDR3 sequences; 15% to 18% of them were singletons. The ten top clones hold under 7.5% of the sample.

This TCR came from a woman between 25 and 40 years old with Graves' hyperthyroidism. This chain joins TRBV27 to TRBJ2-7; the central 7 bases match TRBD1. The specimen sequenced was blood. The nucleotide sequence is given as TGTGCCAGCAGTTTTACAGGGGCTGACGAGCAGTACTTC. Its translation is CASSFTGADEQYF.